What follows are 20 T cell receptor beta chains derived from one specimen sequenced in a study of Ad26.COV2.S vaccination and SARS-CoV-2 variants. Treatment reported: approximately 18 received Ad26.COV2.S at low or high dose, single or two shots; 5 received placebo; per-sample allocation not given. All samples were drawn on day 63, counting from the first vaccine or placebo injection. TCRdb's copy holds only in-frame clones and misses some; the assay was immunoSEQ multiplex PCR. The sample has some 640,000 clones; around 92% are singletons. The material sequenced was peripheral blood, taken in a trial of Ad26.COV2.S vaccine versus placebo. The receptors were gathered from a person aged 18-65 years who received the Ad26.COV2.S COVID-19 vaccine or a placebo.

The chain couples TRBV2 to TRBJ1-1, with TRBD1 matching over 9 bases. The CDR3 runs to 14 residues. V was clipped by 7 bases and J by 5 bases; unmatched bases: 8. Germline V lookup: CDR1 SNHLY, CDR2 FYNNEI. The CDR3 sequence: CASIGLQGATEAFF. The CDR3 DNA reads TGTGCCAGCATTGGTCTACAGGGGGCGACTGAAGCTTTCTTT.

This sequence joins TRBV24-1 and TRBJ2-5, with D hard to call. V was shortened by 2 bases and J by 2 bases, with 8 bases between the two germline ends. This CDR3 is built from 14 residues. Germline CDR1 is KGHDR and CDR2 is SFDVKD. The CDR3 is CATSDSGPQETQYF. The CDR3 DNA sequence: TGTGCCACCAGTGATTCCGGGCCGCAAGAGACCCAGTACTTC.

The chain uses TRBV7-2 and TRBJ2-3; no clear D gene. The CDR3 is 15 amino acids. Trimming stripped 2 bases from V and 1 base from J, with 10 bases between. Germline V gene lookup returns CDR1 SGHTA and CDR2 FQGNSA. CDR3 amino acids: CASSLTIAGTDTQYF. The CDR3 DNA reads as TGTGCCAGCAGCTTAACGATAGCAGGCACAGATACGCAGTATTTT. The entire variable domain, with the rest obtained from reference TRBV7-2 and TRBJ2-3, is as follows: GAGVSQSPSNKVTEKGKDVELRCDPISGHTALYWYRQSLGQGLEFLIYFQGNSAPDKSGLPSDRFSAERTGGSVSTLTIQRTQQEDSAVYLCASSLTIAGTDTQYFGPGTRLTVL.

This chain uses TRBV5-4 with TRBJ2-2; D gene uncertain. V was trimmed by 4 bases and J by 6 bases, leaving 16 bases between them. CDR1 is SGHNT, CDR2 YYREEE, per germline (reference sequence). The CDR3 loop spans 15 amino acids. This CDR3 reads CASSLITRQAGELFF. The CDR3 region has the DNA TGTGCCAGCAGCCTTATAACTCGCCAGGCCGGGGAGCTGTTTTTT. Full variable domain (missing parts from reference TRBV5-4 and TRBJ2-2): ETGVTQSPTHLIKTRGQQVTLRCSSQSGHNTVSWYQQALGQGPQFIFQYYREEENGRGNFPPRFSGLQFPNYSSELNVNALELDDSALYLCASSLITRQAGELFFGEGSRLTVL.

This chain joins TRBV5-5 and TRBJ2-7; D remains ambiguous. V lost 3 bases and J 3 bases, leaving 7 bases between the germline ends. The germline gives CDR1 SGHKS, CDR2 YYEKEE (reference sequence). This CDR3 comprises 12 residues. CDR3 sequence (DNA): TGTGCCAGCAGCTCAGAAAACTACGAGCAGTACTTC. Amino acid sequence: CASSSENYEQYF. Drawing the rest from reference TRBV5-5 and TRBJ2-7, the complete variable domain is DAGVTQSPTHLIKTRGQQVTLRCSPISGHKSVSWYQQVLGQGPQFIFQYYEKEERGRGNFPDRFSARQFPNYSSELNVNALLLGDSALYLCASSSENYEQYFGPGTRLTVT.

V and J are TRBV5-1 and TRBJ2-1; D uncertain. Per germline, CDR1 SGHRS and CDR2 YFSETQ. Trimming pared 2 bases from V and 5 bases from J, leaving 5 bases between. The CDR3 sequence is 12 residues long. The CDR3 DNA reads TGCGCCAGCAGCTTTCGCAACAATGAGCAGTTCTTC. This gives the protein CASSFRNNEQFF.

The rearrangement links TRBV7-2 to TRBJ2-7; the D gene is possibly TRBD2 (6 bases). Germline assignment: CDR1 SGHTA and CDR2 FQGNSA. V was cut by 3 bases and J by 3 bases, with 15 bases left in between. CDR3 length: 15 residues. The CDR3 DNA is TGTGCCAGCAGCTTGTATTCCAGCGGGTACTACGAGCAGTACTTC. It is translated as CASSLYSSGYYEQYF.

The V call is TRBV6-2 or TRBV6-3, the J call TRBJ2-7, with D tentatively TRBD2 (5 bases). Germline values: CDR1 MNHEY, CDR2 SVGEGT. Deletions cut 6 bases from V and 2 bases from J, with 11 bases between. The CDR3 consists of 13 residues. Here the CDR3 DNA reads TGTGCCAGCAGCCCGGACTGGACCTACGAGCAGTACTTC. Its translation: CASSPDWTYEQYF.

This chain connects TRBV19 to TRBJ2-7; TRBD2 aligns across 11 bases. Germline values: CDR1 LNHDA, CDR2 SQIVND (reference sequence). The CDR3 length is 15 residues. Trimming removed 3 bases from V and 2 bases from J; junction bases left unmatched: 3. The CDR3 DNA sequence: TGTGCCAGTAGTATCCTAGCGGGAGGCGCCTACGAGCAGTACTTC. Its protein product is CASSILAGGAYEQYF.

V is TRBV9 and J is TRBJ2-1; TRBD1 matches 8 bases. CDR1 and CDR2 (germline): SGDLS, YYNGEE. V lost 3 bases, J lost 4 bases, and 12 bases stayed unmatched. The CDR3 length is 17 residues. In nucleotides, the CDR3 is TGTGCCAGCAGCGCACGACCAGGGGGCCGGTTATACAATGAGCAGTTCTTC. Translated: CASSARPGGRLYNEQFF.

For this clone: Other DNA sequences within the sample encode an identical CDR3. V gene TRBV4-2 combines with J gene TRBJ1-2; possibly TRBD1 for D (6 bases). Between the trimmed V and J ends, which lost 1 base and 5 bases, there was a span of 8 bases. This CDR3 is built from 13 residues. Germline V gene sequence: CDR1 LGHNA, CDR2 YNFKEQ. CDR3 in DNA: TGTGCCAGCAGCCAAGTACAGGGATATGGCTACACCTTC. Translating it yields CASSQVQGYGYTF.

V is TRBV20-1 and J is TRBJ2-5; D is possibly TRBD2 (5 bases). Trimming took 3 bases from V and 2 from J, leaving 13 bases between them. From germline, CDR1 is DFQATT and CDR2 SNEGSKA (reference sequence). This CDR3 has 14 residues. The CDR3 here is CSASILGGQETQYF. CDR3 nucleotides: TGCAGTGCTAGTATCCTCGGAGGACAAGAGACCCAGTACTTC.

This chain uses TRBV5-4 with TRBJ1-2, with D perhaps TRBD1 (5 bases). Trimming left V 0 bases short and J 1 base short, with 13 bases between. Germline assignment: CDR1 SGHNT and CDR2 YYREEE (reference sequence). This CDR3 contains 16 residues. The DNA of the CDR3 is TGTGCCAGCAGCTTGGTTGTCGACAGACATAACTATGGCTACACCTTC. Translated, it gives CASSLVVDRHNYGYTF.

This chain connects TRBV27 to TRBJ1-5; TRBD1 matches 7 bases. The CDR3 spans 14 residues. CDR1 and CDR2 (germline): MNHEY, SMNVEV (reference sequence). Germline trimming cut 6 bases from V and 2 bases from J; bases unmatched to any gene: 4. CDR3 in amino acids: CASRTGEGNQPQHF. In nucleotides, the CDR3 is TGTGCCAGCAGAACAGGGGAGGGCAATCAGCCCCAGCATTTT.

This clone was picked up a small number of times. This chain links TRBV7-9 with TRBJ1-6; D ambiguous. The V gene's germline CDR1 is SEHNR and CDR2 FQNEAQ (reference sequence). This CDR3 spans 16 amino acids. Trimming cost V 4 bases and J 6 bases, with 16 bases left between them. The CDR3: CASSSQVATGNSPLHF. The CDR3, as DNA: TGTGCCAGCAGCTCCCAGGTCGCTACGGGTAATTCACCCCTCCACTTT.

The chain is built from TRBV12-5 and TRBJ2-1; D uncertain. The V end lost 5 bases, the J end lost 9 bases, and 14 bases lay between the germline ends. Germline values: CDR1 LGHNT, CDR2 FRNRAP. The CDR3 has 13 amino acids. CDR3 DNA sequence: TGTGCTAGTGGTCCCGCCAGTAGGACTGAGCAGTTCTTC. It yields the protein CASGPASRTEQFF.

Here the CDR3 reads CASSHGTLRDQPQHF. In DNA form, the CDR3 reads TGTGCCAGTTCGCACGGCACCCTAAGGGATCAGCCCCAGCATTTT. This chain connects TRBV19 to TRBJ1-5, with D hard to call. Deletions cut 8 bases from V and 5 bases from J, with 19 bases between. Per germline, CDR1 LNHDA and CDR2 SQIVND (reference sequence). CDR3 length equals 15 residues.

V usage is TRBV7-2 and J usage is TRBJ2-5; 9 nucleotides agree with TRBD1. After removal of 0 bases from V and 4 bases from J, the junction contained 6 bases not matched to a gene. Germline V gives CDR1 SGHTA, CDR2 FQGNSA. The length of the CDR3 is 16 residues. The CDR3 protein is CASSLAGTGWVETQYF. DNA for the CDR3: TGTGCCAGCAGCTTAGCGGGGACAGGGTGGGTAGAGACCCAGTACTTC.

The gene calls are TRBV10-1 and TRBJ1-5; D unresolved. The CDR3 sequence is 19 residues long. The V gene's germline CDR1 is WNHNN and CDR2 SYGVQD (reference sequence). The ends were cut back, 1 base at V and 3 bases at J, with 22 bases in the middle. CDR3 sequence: CASSELWHGGESFNQPQHF. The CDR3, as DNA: TGCGCCAGCAGTGAGTTGTGGCACGGTGGAGAAAGTTTCAATCAGCCCCAGCATTTT.

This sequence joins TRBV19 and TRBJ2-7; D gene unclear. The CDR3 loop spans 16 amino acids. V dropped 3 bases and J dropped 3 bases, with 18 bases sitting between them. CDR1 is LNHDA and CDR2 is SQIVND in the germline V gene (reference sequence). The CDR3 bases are TGTGCCAGTAGTATTCGCAAGACAAATAGAAACTACGAGCAGTACTTC. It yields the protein CASSIRKTNRNYEQYF.